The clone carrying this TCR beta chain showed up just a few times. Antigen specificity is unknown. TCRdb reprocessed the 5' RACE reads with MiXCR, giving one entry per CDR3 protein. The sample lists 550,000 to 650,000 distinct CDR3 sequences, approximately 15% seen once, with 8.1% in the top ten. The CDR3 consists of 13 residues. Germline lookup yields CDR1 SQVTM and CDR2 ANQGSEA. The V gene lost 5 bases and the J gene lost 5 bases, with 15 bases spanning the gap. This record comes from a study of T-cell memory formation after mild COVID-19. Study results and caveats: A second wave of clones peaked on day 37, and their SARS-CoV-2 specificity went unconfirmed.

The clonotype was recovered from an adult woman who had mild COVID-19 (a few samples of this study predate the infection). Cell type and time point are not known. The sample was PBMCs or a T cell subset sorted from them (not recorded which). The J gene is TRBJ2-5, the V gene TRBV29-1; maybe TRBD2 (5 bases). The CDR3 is CSVQSHPGETQYF. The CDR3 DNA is TGCAGCGTTCAAAGTCACCCGGGGGAGACCCAGTACTTC.